These 23 T cell receptor beta chains were all obtained from the same sample, sequenced in a study of T cell repertoires in cytomegalovirus infection. MiXCR was run by TCRdb on the reads, yielding one entry per CDR3 protein. The table lists under 600,000 distinct CDR3 sequences, approximately 17% of them singletons. The sample was CD8+ T cells from PBMCs. The receptors originated from a human donor in good health (CMV status not recorded). Some clones in this sample may be carry-over from other donors' samples.

The sample holds many counts of this clonotype. The CDR3 coding sequence is TGTGCCAGCAGCAAACGCGGGGGCGCCTCCTTATTTTACGAGCAGTACTTC. Protein product: CASSKRGGASLFYEQYF. The rearrangement uses TRBV7-2 and TRBJ2-7, with D possibly matching TRBD2 (7 bases). CDR3 length equals 17 residues. With 5 bases removed from V and 4 bases from J, the gap between germline ends came to 24 bases. CDR1 and CDR2 from the germline V gene are SGHTA and FQGNSA.

In its sample, this clonotype was seen a few times. A much larger clone is a single base away; this may be a read error. This chain joins TRBV12-3 or TRBV12-4 and TRBJ1-1; 8 nucleotides match TRBD1. The CDR3 covers 12 residues. After removal of 9 bases from V and 5 bases from J, the junction contained 5 bases not matched to a gene. Here the CDR3 DNA reads TGTGCCAGTCGGACAGGGTGGACTGAAGCTTTCTTT. Translating it yields CASRTGWTEAFF.

The V call is TRBV9, the J call TRBJ1-1, with a tentative D call TRBD1 (5 bases). The germline gives CDR1 SGDLS, CDR2 YYNGEE. V dropped 5 bases and J dropped 9 bases, with 17 bases sitting between them. The CDR3 has 13 residues. CDR3 residues: CASSDNRQTQAFF. CDR3 DNA: TGTGCCAGCAGTGATAATCGACAGACTCAAGCTTTCTTT.

This clonotype has a count of ten or more. This chain joins TRBV7-6 and TRBJ2-1; 11 bases are a match to TRBD2. The CDR3 sequence is 17 residues long. CDR1 SGHVS and CDR2 FNYEAQ come from the germline V gene. With 4 bases clipped from V and 0 bases from J, the junction kept 5 bases outside the gene matches. CDR3 DNA sequence: TGTGCCAGCAGCTCCGGGACTAGCGGAGGCTCCTACAATGAGCAGTTCTTC. As protein: CASSSGTSGGSYNEQFF.

This clonotype was counted a few times. The chain combines TRBV6-5 with TRBJ1-3, with no clear D. The CDR3 length is 14 residues. Germline V lookup: CDR1 MNHEY, CDR2 SVGAGI. V was clipped by 4 bases and J by 0 bases, with 7 bases between them. The CDR3 protein is CASSWGDSGNTIYF. The CDR3 coding sequence is TGTGCCAGCAGTTGGGGAGACTCTGGAAACACCATATATTTT.

This clonotype was counted at least ten times. The rearrangement joins TRBV27 to TRBJ1-3; 8 nucleotides agree with TRBD1. V was clipped by 6 bases and J by 2 bases; unmatched bases: 9. CDR1 MNHEY and CDR2 SMNVEV come from the germline V gene (reference sequence). This CDR3 has 16 residues. Here the CDR3 reads CASSPKQGETGNTIYF. CDR3 DNA sequence: TGTGCCAGCAGCCCAAAACAGGGGGAAACTGGAAACACCATATATTTT.

This clonotype was seen repeatedly, ten times or more. This chain uses TRBV7-3 with TRBJ1-2; no clear D. V gave up 5 bases and J gave up 6 bases, with 13 bases separating them. Germline V gives CDR1 SGHTA, CDR2 FQGTGA. The CDR3 extends over 13 amino acids. CDR3 sequence reads: CASSLIGADGYTF. DNA of the CDR3: TGTGCCAGCAGCCTCATCGGTGCTGATGGCTACACCTTC.

This chain joins TRBV28 and TRBJ2-2, with D unclear. V shed 10 bases and J shed 10 bases, with 13 bases lying between them. The length of the CDR3 is 11 residues. CDR1 MDHEN and CDR2 SYDVKM come from the germline V gene. CDR3 coding DNA: TGTGCCACCACAAACGATGAGGAGCTGTTTTTT. Protein: CATTNDEELFF.

This clonotype was detected ten times or more. The chain couples TRBV7-8 to TRBJ1-2; 7 bases map to TRBD1. CDR1 and CDR2 from the germline V gene are SGHVS and FQNEAQ. J lost 0 bases, V lost 5 bases, and 15 bases had no gene match. The CDR3 extends over 18 amino acids. The DNA of the CDR3 is TGTGCCAGCAGCCAGGGGGGTGCGGGGACCCCTTCTAACTATGGCTACACCTTC. This codes for CASSQGGAGTPSNYGYTF.

This clonotype was observed at least ten times. This sequence joins TRBV11-2 and TRBJ2-7; TRBD2 aligns across 8 bases. Germline CDR1 is SGHAT and CDR2 is FQNNGV. J was trimmed by 0 bases and V by 5 bases; bases with no gene match: 12. The CDR3 extends over 17 amino acids. CDR3 nucleotides: TGTGCCAGCAGCACCGGGGGGGACTCCGGTAGCTCCTACGAGCAGTACTTC. Translation gives CASSTGGDSGSSYEQYF. Full variable domain (remainder filled in from reference TRBV11-2 and TRBJ2-7): EAGVAQSPRYKIIEKRQSVAFWCNPISGHATLYWYQQILGQGPKLLIQFQNNGVVDDSQLPKDRFSAERLKGVDSTLKIQPAKLEDSAVYLCASSTGGDSGSSYEQYFGPGTRLTVT.

This clonotype was detected ten times or more. The V call is TRBV20-1, the J call TRBJ1-5; D perhaps matches TRBD1 (6 bases). Germline CDR1 and CDR2: DFQATT and SNEGSKA (reference sequence). The CDR3 sequence is 18 residues long. Trimming removed 6 bases from V and 0 bases from J, with 24 bases in between. Here the CDR3 reads CSAEDSVSSTGSNQPQHF. The DNA for the CDR3 is TGCAGTGCAGAAGATTCGGTCAGTTCGACAGGTAGCAATCAGCCCCAGCATTTT.

This clonotype showed up just a few times. This chain connects TRBV24-1 to TRBJ2-5; D tentatively fits TRBD1 or TRBD2 (5 bases each). The CDR3 loop spans 12 amino acids. Trimming removed 4 bases at V and 5 bases at J, with 7 bases between. Germline loops: CDR1 KGHDR, CDR2 SFDVKD. In DNA form, the CDR3 reads TGTGCCACCAGTGAGGGGACGGAGACCCAGTACTTC. This encodes CATSEGTETQYF.

This clonotype was found a few times. The gene calls are TRBV6-2 or TRBV6-3 and TRBJ2-7; TRBD1 aligns across 8 bases. Germline V CDR1 and CDR2: MNHEY, SVGEGT. CDR3 length: 15 residues. V lost 5 bases and J lost 0; bases outside the gene matches: 6. The DNA of the CDR3 is TGTGCCAGCAGTCTCCGGGACAGGTTCTCCTACGAGCAGTACTTC. Its protein product is CASSLRDRFSYEQYF.

The table lists this clonotype with many counts. The V call is TRBV11-3, the J call TRBJ2-7; D is perhaps TRBD1 or TRBD2 (5 bases each). The germline V gene has CDR1 SGHNT and CDR2 YENEEA. Trimming removed 6 bases at V and 1 base at J, with 22 bases between. The CDR3 is 17 amino acids. CDR3 coding DNA: TGTGCCAGCAGGCAAACGAGCAGCCGGGACCGTTCCTACGAGCAGTACTTC. Its translation: CASRQTSSRDRSYEQYF.

The V and J genes are TRBV11-2 and TRBJ2-2; unclear D gene. Looked up from germline, CDR1 is SGHAT and CDR2 is FQNNGV. Trimming left V 3 bases short and J 2 bases short, with 10 bases between. The CDR3 is made up of 15 amino acids. The CDR3 is CASSFPDVNTGELFF. CDR3 coding DNA: TGTGCCAGCAGCTTCCCGGACGTAAACACCGGGGAGCTGTTTTTT. The full variable domain, with the rest looked up from reference TRBV11-2 and TRBJ2-2, is EAGVAQSPRYKIIEKRQSVAFWCNPISGHATLYWYQQILGQGPKLLIQFQNNGVVDDSQLPKDRFSAERLKGVDSTLKIQPAKLEDSAVYLCASSFPDVNTGELFFGEGSRLTVL.

The chain joins TRBV14 to TRBJ2-5; 11 bases agree with TRBD2. This CDR3 has 15 amino acids. CDR1 is SGHDN and CDR2 is FVKESK in the germline V gene. The junction had 4 bases not matched to a gene; V was cut back by 5 bases and J by 2 bases. The CDR3 coding sequence is TGTGCCAGCAGCTTGGGACTAGCGGATCAAGAGACCCAGTACTTC. The encoded protein is CASSLGLADQETQYF.

In its sample, this clonotype was seen a few times. This CDR3 fails to terminate in the conserved phenylalanine or tryptophan, so it likely reflects a read error. V and J are TRBV4-1 and TRBJ1-6, with a possible D match to TRBD1 (6 bases). The CDR3 is 16 residues long. The V gene's germline CDR1 is MGHRA and CDR2 YSYEKL. Trimming removed 0 bases at V and 8 bases at J, with 14 bases between. DNA for the CDR3: TGCGCCAGCAGCCAAGATCCCAGGGGAGGTGATTCACCCCTCCACCTT. This gives the protein CASSQDPRGGDSPLHL.

This clonotype was seen only a few times. The J gene is TRBJ2-3, the V gene TRBV14; 10 bases line up with TRBD2. The CDR3 spans 15 residues. Germline CDR1 reads SGHDN; CDR2 reads FVKESK. V lost 0 bases to trimming and J lost 4 bases; unmatched junction nucleotides: 1. CDR3: CASSQEGTSADTQYF. The CDR3 DNA is TGTGCCAGCAGCCAAGAGGGGACTAGCGCAGATACGCAGTATTTT.

The gene calls are TRBV18 and TRBJ2-3; TRBD1 matches at 8 bases. Germline CDR1 reads KGHSH; CDR2 reads LQKENI. The V segment lost 3 bases and the J segment 3 bases; nucleotides outside the gene matches: 5. The CDR3 is 15 amino acids. The CDR3 sequence: CASSPPGGETDTQYF. CDR3 nucleotide sequence: TGTGCCAGCTCACCCCCAGGGGGCGAGACAGATACGCAGTATTTT.

This clonotype appeared many times. The genes are TRBV6-1 and TRBJ1-1, with 9 bases fitting TRBD1. Unmatched junction bases numbered 9, after V lost 5 bases and J lost 2 bases. CDR3 length equals 16 residues. Germline CDR1 reads MNHNS; CDR2 reads SASEGT. The CDR3 sequence: CASSSIGTGPNTEAFF. DNA of the CDR3: TGTGCCAGCAGTTCCATCGGGACAGGGCCCAACACTGAAGCTTTCTTT.

The chain uses TRBV11-2 and TRBJ1-2; maybe TRBD1 (6 bases). Germline loops: CDR1 SGHAT, CDR2 FQNNGV. Trimming pared 0 bases from V and 3 bases from J, leaving 26 bases between. The CDR3 extends over 20 amino acids. As DNA, the CDR3 is TGTGCCAGCAGCTTAGATCATTTTGGTAGCAGGGGTGAGCAAGACTATGGCTACACCTTC. Translation: CASSLDHFGSRGEQDYGYTF.

This clonotype was seen ten or more times. V and J are TRBV7-2 and TRBJ2-3, with 10 bases lining up with TRBD1. V trimming: 4 bases; J trimming: 1 base; junction bases outside the gene matches: 17. CDR1 and CDR2 from the germline V gene are SGHTA and FQGNSA. The CDR3 is 20 amino acids. The CDR3 coding sequence is TGTGCCAGCAGCTCGCCGGGACAGGGGACATTGAGACCCCGCACAGATACGCAGTATTTT. It encodes CASSSPGQGTLRPRTDTQYF.

This clonotype showed up many times. The chain links TRBV7-2 to TRBJ2-5, with 8 bases that match TRBD2. Germline assignment: CDR1 SGHTA and CDR2 FQGNSA. The CDR3 has 15 amino acids. J gave up 3 bases and V 1 base, and 4 bases lay outside the gene matches. DNA of the CDR3: TGTGCCAGCAGCTTAGAATTAGCGGGGAAAGAGACCCAGTACTTC. It translates to CASSLELAGKETQYF.